The 25 T cell receptor beta chains below were found in one sample sequenced in a study of blood T cell repertoires in COVID-19. The method was immunoSEQ multiplex PCR; TCRdb's version includes in-frame clones alone and lacks a portion of them. The table lists more than 85,000 clones, just under 90% of them singletons. Input material: peripheral blood. Receptors originate from a human donor in a cohort sampled during active COVID-19.

V is TRBV27 and J is TRBJ2-1; the match to TRBD1 covers 9 bases. The J segment lost 0 bases and the V segment lost 5 bases, leaving 11 bases of the junction unmatched. This CDR3 region has 18 residues. Germline V gene sequence: CDR1 MNHEY, CDR2 SMNVEV (reference sequence). In DNA form, the CDR3 reads TGTGCCAGCAGTGGTGGGACAGGGACCATGAGCTCCTACAATGAGCAGTTCTTC. It encodes CASSGGTGTMSSYNEQFF.

The V call is TRBV7-2, the J call TRBJ2-1; no firm D call. Germline V lookup: CDR1 SGHTA, CDR2 FQGNSA. Trimming took 8 bases from V and 3 from J, leaving 8 bases between them. This CDR3 has 12 residues. Here the CDR3 DNA reads TGTGCCAGCGCTAGTGGCTACAATGAGCAGTTCTTC. Its protein product is CASASGYNEQFF.

The chain employs TRBV28 and TRBJ1-5; D unclear. The length of the CDR3 is 14 residues. V dropped 5 bases and J dropped 5 bases, with 13 bases sitting between them. Per the germline V gene, CDR1 is MDHEN and CDR2 is SYDVKM. The CDR3 DNA reads as TGTGCCAGCAGTCCCTCCCCCGGGGATCAGCCCCAGCATTTT. This sequence encodes CASSPSPGDQPQHF.

The chain couples TRBV11-2 to TRBJ2-3; the D is unclear. The CDR3 spans 13 residues. Germline V gene lookup returns CDR1 SGHAT and CDR2 FQNNGV. Trimming took off 7 bases at V and 6 bases at J, with 14 bases between the two ends. CDR3: CASKQRSGDTQYF. DNA of the CDR3: TGTGCCAGCAAGCAGCGATCCGGGGATACGCAGTATTTT.

The genes are TRBV7-6 and TRBJ2-1; 8 bases match TRBD2. With V trimmed by 2 bases and J by 6 bases, 12 bases remained unmatched. The CDR3 loop spans 17 amino acids. In germline, CDR1 is SGHVS, CDR2 FNYEAQ. The CDR3 DNA follows: TGTGCCAGCAGCTTATTTCCTAGCGGGTTCTCGATCAATGAGCAGTTCTTC. It yields the protein CASSLFPSGFSINEQFF.

The rearrangement links TRBV18 to TRBJ1-2; possibly TRBD1 for D (6 bases). The CDR3 is 14 amino acids. V was pared by 5 bases and J by 1 base, with 11 bases between. Germline-derived CDR1 and CDR2 are KGHSH and LQKENI. CDR3 DNA sequence: TGTGCCAGCTCAAGGGACAACGTTAACTATGGCTACACCTTC. This sequence encodes CASSRDNVNYGYTF.

The chain combines TRBV5-6 with TRBJ2-4, with D maybe TRBD1 (5 bases). This CDR3 contains 14 residues. Germline V gene lookup returns CDR1 SGHDT and CDR2 YYEEEE. V was trimmed by 0 bases and J by 3 bases, leaving 7 bases between them. This CDR3 reads CASSLGQGKNIQYF. As DNA, the CDR3 is TGTGCCAGCAGCTTGGGGCAGGGCAAAAACATTCAGTACTTC.

V is TRBV4-2 and J is TRBJ2-7; no firm D call. Trimming cost V 0 bases and J 3 bases, with 18 bases left between them. Germline V gene data show CDR1 as LGHNA and CDR2 as YNFKEQ. This CDR3 has 17 amino acids. DNA for the CDR3: TGTGCCAGCAGCCAAGATCTAGGCCGGAGCTTTCTCTACGAGCAGTACTTC. This translates into CASSQDLGRSFLYEQYF.

To note about this clone: Relative to the germline gene, one junction end is altered; a read error may explain this. The chain joins TRBV5-1 to TRBJ2-5; 12 bases are shared with TRBD2. CDR3 length: 18 amino acids. Germline assignment: CDR1 SGHRS and CDR2 YFSETQ. CDR3 loop: CASRLGTSGRWGQETQYF. As DNA, the CDR3 is TGCGCCAGCAGGTTGGGTACTAGCGGGAGGTGGGGCCAAGAGACCCAGTACTTC. Variable domain in full (rest from reference TRBV5-1 and TRBJ2-5): KAGVTQTPRYLIKTRGQQVTLSCSPISGHRSVSWYQQTPGQGLQFLFEYFSETQRNKGNFPGRFSGRQFSNSRSEMNVSTLELGDSALYLCASRLGTSGRWGQETQYFGPGTRLLVL.

The chain joins TRBV7-2 to TRBJ2-1, with no clear D. The CDR3 extends over 12 amino acids. The V and J ends lost 5 bases and 6 bases respectively, with 8 bases between them. Germline loops: CDR1 SGHTA, CDR2 FQGNSA. CDR3 amino acids: CASSIGFNEQFF. Here the CDR3 DNA reads TGTGCCAGCAGCATCGGGTTCAATGAGCAGTTCTTC.

The chain couples TRBV3-1 (or the pseudogene TRBV3-2) to TRBJ2-3; a weak D match, TRBD2 (6 bases). The CDR3 extends over 14 amino acids. The ends were cut back, 6 bases at V and 6 bases at J, with 16 bases in the middle. Germline values: CDR1 LGHDT, CDR2 YNNKEL (reference sequence). The CDR3: CASSREISGDTQYF. The CDR3 DNA is TGTGCCAGCAGTCGGGAGATTTCCGGGGATACGCAGTATTTT.

This chain uses TRBV7-9 with TRBJ1-5; the match to TRBD1 covers 7 bases. Per the germline V gene, CDR1 is SEHNR and CDR2 is FQNEAQ (reference sequence). V lost 0 bases, J lost 4 bases, and 0 bases stayed unmatched. CDR3 size: 14 residues. CDR3 residues: CASSLATGNQPQHF. The CDR3 DNA reads TGTGCCAGCAGCTTAGCGACAGGGAATCAGCCCCAGCATTTT.

The V call is TRBV28, the J call TRBJ2-6, with 13 bases identical to TRBD2. With V trimmed by 6 bases and J by 4 bases, 9 bases remained unmatched. Looked up from germline, CDR1 is MDHEN and CDR2 is SYDVKM. The CDR3 is 18 amino acids. In DNA form, the CDR3 reads TGTGCCAGCAGGCCGCGACTAGCGGGAGGTCCCGGGGCCAACGTCCTGACTTTC. It codes for CASRPRLAGGPGANVLTF.

The rearrangement uses TRBV11-2 and TRBJ1-5, with D possibly being TRBD1 (6 bases). The CDR3 loop spans 15 amino acids. Trimming cost V 0 bases and J 5 bases, with 11 bases left between them. Germline V lookup: CDR1 SGHAT, CDR2 FQNNGV. The DNA for the CDR3 is TGTGCCAGCAGCTTAGATTGGACAGTTGATCAGCCCCAGCATTTT. Translating it yields CASSLDWTVDQPQHF.

The rearrangement joins TRBV2 to TRBJ1-2; D is unclear. Germline-derived CDR1 and CDR2 are SNHLY and FYNNEI. Trimming removed 4 bases from V and 8 bases from J, with 8 bases in between. The CDR3 sequence is 11 residues long. The CDR3 spells CASSVGGGYTF. DNA of the CDR3: TGTGCCAGCAGTGTAGGAGGCGGCTACACCTTC.

J is TRBJ2-3 and V is TRBV7-3, with D maybe TRBD1 (6 bases). CDR1 and CDR2 from the germline V gene are SGHTA and FQGTGA. Trimming removed 4 bases at V and 1 base at J, with 18 bases between. There are 17 residues in the CDR3. This CDR3 is CASSSPRDTSGTDTQYF. The CDR3 nucleotides read TGTGCCAGCAGCTCCCCCCGGGACACAAGTGGCACAGATACGCAGTATTTT.

The chain has TRBV19 and TRBJ1-6; D gene ambiguous. V lost 1 base and J 0 bases, leaving 7 bases between the germline ends. The germline gives CDR1 LNHDA, CDR2 SQIVND (reference sequence). This CDR3 spans 16 amino acids. CDR3 sequence: CASSIVRSSYNSPLHF. CDR3 bases: TGTGCCAGTAGTATAGTTCGGAGCTCCTATAATTCACCCCTCCACTTT.

This chain uses TRBV5-4 with TRBJ2-6; D possibly corresponds to TRBD1 (6 bases). The V gene's germline CDR1 is SGHNT and CDR2 YYREEE (reference sequence). Trimming shortened V by 5 bases and J by 0 bases, and 18 bases separated the two germline ends. CDR3 length: 18 amino acids. CDR3 sequence: CASRRSGPGVSGANVLTF. CDR3 DNA sequence: TGTGCCAGCAGGAGGTCAGGTCCAGGGGTCTCTGGGGCCAACGTCCTGACTTTC.

The chain uses TRBV12-3 or TRBV12-4 and TRBJ1-6; no definite D call. V lost 6 bases and J 5 bases, leaving 8 bases between the germline ends. The CDR3 is made up of 13 amino acids. CDR3 bases: TGTGCCAGCAGGCGTATTGATAATTCACCCCTCCACTTT. Protein product: CASRRIDNSPLHF.

The table lists this clone with a few counts. The chain is built from TRBV7-2 and TRBJ2-2; 10 positions agree with TRBD2. Germline CDR1 SGHTA, CDR2 FQGNSA. V was clipped by 5 bases and J by 4 bases; unmatched bases: 4. CDR3 length: 15 amino acids. The CDR3 DNA follows: TGTGCCAGCAGCGCTAGCGGGAGAAGCACCGGGGAGCTGTTTTTT. This translates into CASSASGRSTGELFF.

The chain uses TRBV19 and TRBJ2-1; 9 nucleotides align to TRBD1. Germline V gene lookup returns CDR1 LNHDA and CDR2 SQIVND (reference sequence). The CDR3 length is 13 residues. Germline trimming cut 6 bases from V and 8 bases from J; bases unmatched to any gene: 5. CDR3 in DNA: TGTGCCAGTAGGAAGGACAGGGGTTATGAGCAGTTCTTC. Translated: CASRKDRGYEQFF.

The chain is built from TRBV5-5 and TRBJ1-3; TRBD1 might be the D (5 bases). Trimming shortened V by 3 bases and J by 0 bases, and 10 bases separated the two germline ends. This CDR3 comprises 15 residues. Germline CDR1 is SGHKS and CDR2 is YYEKEE (reference sequence). This CDR3 is CASSSTVFSGNTIYF. The CDR3 DNA is TGTGCCAGCAGCTCGACAGTTTTCTCTGGAAACACCATATATTTT.

This clone was counted a single time. This chain connects TRBV7-2 to TRBJ2-1, with 11 nucleotides matching TRBD2. Per the germline V gene, CDR1 is SGHTA and CDR2 is FQGNSA. The CDR3 sequence is 17 residues long. V was clipped by 4 bases and J by 4 bases; unmatched bases: 9. The CDR3 loop is CASSSSGTSGLYNEQFF. In nucleotides, the CDR3 is TGTGCCAGCAGCTCGTCCGGGACTAGCGGACTTTACAATGAGCAGTTCTTC.

The rearrangement joins TRBV28 to TRBJ1-4; perhaps TRBD1 as D (5 bases). CDR3 size: 15 residues. Germline CDR1 MDHEN, CDR2 SYDVKM. The germline V and J ends were trimmed by 4 bases and 0 bases, with 9 bases remaining between them. CDR3: CASSSRDSTNEKLFF. The CDR3 DNA reads TGTGCCAGCAGTTCACGGGACTCAACTAATGAAAAACTGTTTTTT.

V is TRBV14 and J is TRBJ1-5, with a possible D match to TRBD1 (5 bases). Per the germline V gene, CDR1 is SGHDN and CDR2 is FVKESK. The CDR3 sequence is 15 residues long. The V and J ends lost 3 bases and 3 bases respectively, with 12 bases between them. DNA for the CDR3: TGTGCCAGCAGCCAGGGGAGGGGCCTCAATCAGCCCCAGCATTTT. Translated, it gives CASSQGRGLNQPQHF.